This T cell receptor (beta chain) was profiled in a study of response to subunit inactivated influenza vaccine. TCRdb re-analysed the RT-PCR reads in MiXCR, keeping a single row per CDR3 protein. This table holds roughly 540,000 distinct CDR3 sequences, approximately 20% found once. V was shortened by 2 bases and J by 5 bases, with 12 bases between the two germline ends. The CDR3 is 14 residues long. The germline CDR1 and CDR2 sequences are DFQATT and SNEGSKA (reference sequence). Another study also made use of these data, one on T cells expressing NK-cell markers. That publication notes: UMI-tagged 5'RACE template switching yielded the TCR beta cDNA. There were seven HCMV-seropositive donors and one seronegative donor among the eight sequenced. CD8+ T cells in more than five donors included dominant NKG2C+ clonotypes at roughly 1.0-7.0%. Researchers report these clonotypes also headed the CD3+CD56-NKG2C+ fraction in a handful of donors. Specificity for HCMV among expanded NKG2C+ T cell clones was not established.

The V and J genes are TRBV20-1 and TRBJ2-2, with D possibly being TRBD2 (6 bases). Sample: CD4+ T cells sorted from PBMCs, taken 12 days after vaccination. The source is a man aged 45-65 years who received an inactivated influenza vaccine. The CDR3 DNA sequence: TGCAGTGCTAGACTTAGCGGAGCAACCGGGGAGCTGTTTTTT. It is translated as CSARLSGATGELFF.